Reported below is one T cell receptor beta chain. What antigen it recognizes has not been identified. No much larger clone exists at a distance of one base, and base qualities are not known. Ophthalmopathy patients were characterized by moderately to severely active disease, a Clinical Activity Score of at least 3, a NOSPECS grade of at least 4, and a disease duration under 3 months. Patients with other autoimmune diseases, uncontrolled infections, pregnancy or lactation were excluded from the study. Clinical symptoms, serum thyroxine, TRAb, thyroid ultrasound and orbital computed tomography were used for diagnosis. PBMCs were isolated from about 10 ml of fresh peripheral blood by Ficoll-Paque density gradient centrifugation. Total RNA was extracted with Trizol reagent and quality-checked on an Agilent 2100 Bioanalyzer. For repertoire sequencing, TCR beta CDR3 regions were amplified from RNA transcripts. The first round was an RT-PCR using HTBI primers with the Qiagen OneStep RT-PCR kit, and this first round was followed by a second-round multiplex PCR, then size selection and purification. The libraries underwent paired-end sequencing with 100 bp reads on an Illumina HiSeq2000. The original methods were these. SOAPnuke was used for read processing, and reads with adapters, uncalled bases, a mean Phred below 15, or no exact constant-primer or identifier match were discarded. COPE v1.2.5 was used to merge high-quality paired reads. Clonotypes were defined as unique nucleotide sequences and were aligned to IMGT TRB V, D and J references using MiTCR v1.1. Only V-J combinations with frequency above 0.0001 were analysed, covering approximately 99% of repertoires. A TCR clonal expansion and chaos score per V-J combination was defined as the ratio of F50 clonal expansion to chaos observed in the TCRdist matrix. Welch's t-statistics and random forest were used to reduce the features to about 12 V-J combinations, which were then used as input to a naive Bayes classifier. Thyroid-blood repertoire similarity was quantified with the Morisita-Horn index. TCRdb reprocessing: public reads trimmed at Q25 with fastp, clones called with MiXCR, in-frame beta chains kept. Rows are unified per CDR3 protein, each entry keeping the most common DNA and genes. The authors' filters were not applied to this entry. This sample gives almost 750,000 distinct CDR3 sequences in total; 40% of them show up just once. The leading ten clones occupy around 40% of the sample.

There are 15 amino acids in the CDR3, from cysteine to phenylalanine inclusive. Only the CDR3 part of the read is kept: 45 bases, read in frame from the first base. Ends trimmed: V by 3 bases, J by 7 bases; bases unmatched to a gene: 11. CDR1 and CDR2 are drawn from the germline V gene: ENHRY, SYGVKD. The data derive from a study of Graves' ophthalmopathy and Graves' hyperthyroidism (dated by TCRdb to the late 2010s). Notes on the research overall: Peripheral blood was collected at initial diagnosis, before any treatment. A discovery set of 90 to 100 patients (43 ophthalmopathy, about 58 stable hyperthyroidism) was enrolled to explore V-J signatures distinguishing ophthalmopathy from hyperthyroidism. Following sample collection, hyperthyroidism patients were given methimazole at a starting dose of 30 mg daily, and ophthalmopathy patients were given high-dose intravenous methylprednisolone. An independent validation cohort comprised 18 hyperthyroidism patients and roughly 15 patients who later progressed from hyperthyroidism to ophthalmopathy. T-cell repertoires of thyroid tissue and blood were compared in over five hyperthyroidism patients. In total, 135 blood samples were TCR-sequenced: approximately 42 ophthalmopathy, approximately 75 hyperthyroidism and some 17 hyperthyroidism-to-ophthalmopathy patients. To tell Graves' ophthalmopathy apart from Graves' hyperthyroidism, and to predict which patients would progress to ophthalmopathy, the study relied on TCR beta repertoire signatures. Overall study results and their limits: In validation, the model predicted ophthalmopathy progression with 55% to 71% sensitivity and approximately 78% specificity; roughly 11 predicted patients were CT-confirmed with GO in a median of about 6.1 months. In cross-validation, the 13-signature model distinguished ophthalmopathy from stable hyperthyroidism with around 90% sensitivity and around 84% specificity, while in the test set the corresponding values were approximately 80% and 75%. Most expanded thyroid clonotypes with a frequency above 0.001 also appeared in blood, which suggests that blood repertoires may reflect the immune response in the thyroid. Sample size was not predetermined statistically, and investigators were not blinded to group allocation.

The sequence was collected from an adult man with Graves' ophthalmopathy. Sequenced material: peripheral blood. The chain is assembled from TRBV10-3 and TRBJ2-7; 8 central nucleotides agree with TRBD2. The CDR3 is CAISDPWPGGGEQYF. The nucleotide sequence reads TGTGCCATCAGTGACCCCTGGCCGGGAGGGGGAGAGCAGTACTTC.